This TCR beta chain was sequenced in a study of radiation and T cells in renal cell carcinoma. The CDR3 sequence is 14 residues long. CDR1 MNHEY and CDR2 SVGAGI come from the germline V gene. V lost 1 base and J 8 bases, leaving 14 bases between the germline ends. On this clone: Its antigen remains unknown.

Produced via immunoSEQ multiplex PCR; TCRdb's table is partial and in-frame only. The sample includes 120,000 to 150,000 clones, 75% to 90% of them seen just once. Study outcomes and limitations: Without pretreatment biopsies, baseline tumor clonotype presence was undetermined. Top tumor clonotypes rose in blood 2 weeks post-radiation, then contracted.

Time point noted: blood 4 weeks post-SBRT, at nephrectomy. Treatment reported: 15 Gy SBRT to primary tumor, nephrectomy 4 weeks later. Nephrectomy followed 15 Gy stereotactic body radiation by 4 weeks. Radiation-treated patients gave blood at baseline, week 2 and week 4. V is TRBV6-5 and J is TRBJ1-2; no clear D. This clonotype originated in a woman aged 45-65 years with renal cell carcinoma. The sequenced sample was blood, obtained from a patient whose treatment included radiotherapy and nephrectomy. The CDR3 protein is CASSYLSSPDGYTF. The CDR3, as DNA: TGTGCCAGCAGTTACTTGAGTTCCCCGGACGGCTACACCTTC.